This TCR beta chain was retrieved from a study of T cell responses to AZD1222 COVID-19 vaccine. Study results and limitations: Increased Spike-specific TCR breadth and depth were observed after two AZD1222 doses.

Details on this clone: Its antigen is still unknown.

This CDR3 comprises 13 residues. Trimming took off 8 bases at V and 1 base at J, with 11 bases between the two ends. CDR1 is MNHEY, CDR2 SVGAGI, per germline. Profiled with immunoSEQ multiplex PCR; TCRdb holds only in-frame clones, not every one. The sample contains about 270,000 clones, approximately 94% of which appear only once. This clonotype originated in an adult who received the AZD1222 COVID-19 vaccine. This chain connects TRBV6-5 to TRBJ1-1, with a weak D call TRBD1 (6 bases). The sample in question was peripheral blood, obtained 28 days after the second AZD1222 dose. The CDR3: CASGPDRNTEAFF. CDR3 sequence (DNA): TGTGCCAGCGGACCGGACAGGAACACTGAAGCTTTCTTT.